These T cell receptor beta chains were read from a single sample in a study of shared clonotypes between healthy human individuals. TCRdb keeps only in-frame clones here, not all; method: immunoSEQ multiplex PCR. This table holds about 680,000 clones, around 92% found once. Sequenced: naive CD8+ T cells sorted from blood. These receptors all stem from a man aged 25 to 40 in good health. CDR3s include the opening cysteine and the closing phenylalanine or tryptophan. D genes are given only for firm matches. Clone size appears in some rows only: once, few, many, or a class for an expanded clone.

J: TRBJ2-7
V: TRBV6-1
size: few
D: NA
DNA: TGTGCCAGCAGGGGAATGGTGTACGAGCAGTACTTC
CDR3: CASRGMVYEQYF

J: TRBJ2-7
V: TRBV5-6
size: few
D: NA
DNA: TGTGCCAGCGGGCTTAGATTGTCCCACGAGCAGTACTTC
CDR3: CASGLRLSHEQYF

J: TRBJ2-3
V: TRBV25-1
size: NA
D: TRBD1
DNA: TGTGCCAGCAGAGAGACAGGGTTAATAACAGATACGCAGTATTTT
CDR3: CASRETGLITDTQYF

J: TRBJ2-1
V: TRBV28
size: NA
D: TRBD2
DNA: TGTGCCAGCAGTTTCCGACTAGCGGGACCCAATGAGCAGTTCTTC
CDR3: CASSFRLAGPNEQFF

J: TRBJ2-7
V: TRBV7-2
size: NA
D: TRBD2
DNA: TGTGCCAGCACCGGGACTAGCGACTCCTACGAGCAGTACTTC
CDR3: CASTGTSDSYEQYF

J: TRBJ2-7
V: TRBV30
size: NA
D: NA
DNA: TGTGCCTGGAGTGTAGCCCCCAGCTACGAGCAGTACTTC
CDR3: CAWSVAPSYEQYF

J: TRBJ2-7
V: TRBV27
size: NA
D: NA
DNA: TGTGCCAGCAGTCGCGGCTACAGTAACTCCTACGAGCAGTACTTC
CDR3: CASSRGYSNSYEQYF

J: TRBJ1-1
V: TRBV25-1
size: few
D: NA
DNA: TGTGCCAGCAGTTCAGGAAATACTGAAGCTTTCTTT
CDR3: CASSSGNTEAFF

J: TRBJ2-7
V: TRBV27
size: NA
D: TRBD1
DNA: TGTGCCAGCAGTTCCCCGGGACAGGGGGGGTTTTCACCCTACGAGCAGTACTTC
CDR3: CASSSPGQGGFSPYEQYF

J: TRBJ1-1
V: TRBV5-6
size: once
D: NA
DNA: TGTGCCAGCAGCTTGGCCGTAGGCTCTAGAGCTTTCTTT
CDR3: CASSLAVGSRAFF

J: TRBJ2-1
V: TRBV27
size: NA
D: NA
DNA: TGTGCCAGCAGTTATGCTAATGAGCAGTTCTTC
CDR3: CASSYANEQFF

J: TRBJ2-1
V: TRBV7-9
size: NA
D: NA
DNA: TGTGCCAGCAGCTTACTCGGACATGGGTCAAATGAGCAGTTCTTC
CDR3: CASSLLGHGSNEQFF

J: TRBJ2-1
V: TRBV15
size: NA
D: NA
DNA: TGTGCCACCAGCTCCAGGGCCCCCGCCTACAATGAGCAGTTCTTC
CDR3: CATSSRAPAYNEQFF

J: TRBJ2-7
V: TRBV9
size: NA
D: TRBD2
DNA: TGTGCCAGCAGCGTAGGGGCAGCGGGAGACTACGAGCAGTACTTC
CDR3: CASSVGAAGDYEQYF

J: TRBJ1-2
V: TRBV14
size: NA
D: NA
DNA: TGTGCCAGTAATCACCGGGACTCACCTAACTATGGCTACACCTTC
CDR3: CASNHRDSPNYGYTF

J: TRBJ2-6
V: TRBV25-1
size: NA
D: NA
DNA: TGTGCCAGCAGTGAACGTAGGTGGGTTGGGGCCAACGTCCTGACTTTC
CDR3: CASSERRWVGANVLTF

J: TRBJ2-7
V: TRBV27
size: NA
D: NA
DNA: TGTGCCAGCAGTTTCGGGGGAACCTACGAGCAGTACTTC
CDR3: CASSFGGTYEQYF

J: TRBJ1-4
V: TRBV9
size: NA
D: NA
DNA: TGTGCCAGCAGCGTAGGGTGGGAAGAAAAACTGTTTTTT
CDR3: CASSVGWEEKLFF

J: TRBJ1-4
V: TRBV7-9
size: NA
D: TRBD1
DNA: TGTGCCAGCAGCCTCGGACAGGCAGAAAAACTGTTTTTT
CDR3: CASSLGQAEKLFF

J: TRBJ2-2
V: TRBV2
size: NA
D: NA
DNA: TGTGCCGGAAGCCATAACAGGGACGTCACCGGGGAGCTGTTTTTT
CDR3: CAGSHNRDVTGELFF

J: TRBJ2-5
V: TRBV7-9
size: NA
D: NA
DNA: TGTGCCAGCAGCCATAAGACGGGCCAAAAGACCCAGTACTTC
CDR3: CASSHKTGQKTQYF

J: TRBJ2-7
V: TRBV5-5
size: NA
D: TRBD2
DNA: TGTGCCAGCAGCTTGTCCGGGGGGTACGAGCAGTACTTC
CDR3: CASSLSGGYEQYF

J: TRBJ2-1
V: TRBV19
size: NA
D: TRBD2
DNA: TGTGCCAGTAGTATAATATTGGGACTAGGAAGGAATGAGCAGTTCTTC
CDR3: CASSIILGLGRNEQFF

J: TRBJ2-7
V: TRBV15
size: once
D: NA
DNA: TGTGCCACCAGCGGTTGGAACCTCCAGGACGAGCAGTACTTC
CDR3: CATSGWNLQDEQYF

J: TRBJ2-3
V: TRBV27
size: NA
D: NA
DNA: TGTGCCAGCAGTTCTGCCGAGCTGAGCCTCACAGATACGCAGTATTTT
CDR3: CASSSAELSLTDTQYF

J: TRBJ2-1
V: TRBV29-1
size: NA
D: TRBD2
DNA: TGCAGCGTTGTCGGGGGGTTGACCTACAATGAGCAGTTCTTC
CDR3: CSVVGGLTYNEQFF

J: TRBJ2-7
V: TRBV29-1
size: NA
D: TRBD1
DNA: TGCAGCGGATTCGGACAGGGGGCTGGCGAGCAGTACTTC
CDR3: CSGFGQGAGEQYF

J: TRBJ2-7
V: TRBV14
size: NA
D: NA
DNA: TGTGCCAGCAGCATCAGGGACCTATCCTACGAGCAGTACTTC
CDR3: CASSIRDLSYEQYF

J: TRBJ2-1
V: TRBV11-2
size: NA
D: NA
DNA: TGTGCCAGCAGCTTCCTATTGGGCAATGAGCAGTTCTTC
CDR3: CASSFLLGNEQFF